This T cell receptor beta chain was captured by sequencing in a study of blood T cells in healthy people across ages. Sample-barcoded 5' priming and a J-beta primer mix drove a second PCR of about 6 to 11 cycles. MiXCR, applied by TCRdb to the 5' RACE reads, yields one record per CDR3 protein. The sample yields about 930,000 distinct CDR3 sequences, roughly 29% seen once. The CDR3 runs 11 residues. Trimming cost V 8 bases and J 1 base, with 5 bases left between them. The germline CDR1 and CDR2 sequences are MNHNY and SVGAGI (reference sequence). This clonotype was recorded many times. These records were also assigned to another study, of T cells of mothers and their children. That work contributes: Three healthy Caucasian mothers served as donors, and their six children did as well. For each mother, over 9 million TCR beta CDR3 reads were obtained, and for each child, about 3 million.

This sequence was found in a woman aged 40 to 50 in good health. The sequenced material came from blood. This chain connects TRBV6-6 to TRBJ1-2; D gene ambiguous. In DNA form, the CDR3 reads TGTGCCAGCCAGGATAACTATGGCTACACCTTC. As protein: CASQDNYGYTF.